These T cell receptor beta chains were read from a single sample in a study of blood T cell repertoires in COVID-19. Libraries were prepared by immunoSEQ multiplex PCR; TCRdb keeps only in-frame clonotypes and omits some of them. The data contain 85,000 to 110,000 clones, approximately 84% of them seen just once; the ten biggest clones take up around 13%. Material: peripheral blood. The receptors come from a human donor in a cohort sampled during active or convalescent COVID-19. CDR3s include the opening cysteine and the closing phenylalanine or tryptophan. The D gene is left open where the match is weak. Size tells how often a clone was seen (once, few, many) or the class of an expanded clone, and some rows leave it out.

abundance: -
v_gene: TRBV5-1
j_gene: TRBJ1-5
d_gene: TRBD1
CDR3aa: CASSPRGRGQPQHF
CDR3nt: TGCGCCAGCAGCCCCAGGGGGCGCGGTCAGCCCCAGCATTTT

abundance: -
v_gene: TRBV28
j_gene: TRBJ2-3
d_gene: TRBD2
CDR3aa: CASSLRERGSTQYF
CDR3nt: TGTGCCAGCAGTTTAAGGGAGCGGGGTAGTACGCAGTATTTT

abundance: -
v_gene: TRBV7-2
j_gene: TRBJ2-7
d_gene: -
CDR3aa: CASSLGSRVLDEQYF
CDR3nt: TGTGCCAGCAGCTTAGGTTCCAGGGTATTAGACGAGCAGTACTTC

abundance: -
v_gene: TRBV5-6
j_gene: TRBJ1-3
d_gene: -
CDR3aa: CASSLDRGNTIYF
CDR3nt: TGTGCCAGCAGCTTGGACAGAGGAAACACCATATATTTT

abundance: -
v_gene: TRBV9
j_gene: TRBJ1-4
d_gene: TRBD1
CDR3aa: CASSVVGTGVEKLFF
CDR3nt: TGTGCCAGCAGCGTAGTTGGGACAGGGGTCGAAAAACTGTTTTTT

abundance: -
v_gene: TRBV10-3
j_gene: TRBJ2-7
d_gene: TRBD1
CDR3aa: CAIAGTERNYEQYF
CDR3nt: TGTGCCATCGCCGGGACAGAGAGAAACTACGAGCAGTACTTC

abundance: -
v_gene: TRBV19
j_gene: TRBJ1-2
d_gene: -
CDR3aa: CASRFADANYGYTF
CDR3nt: TGTGCCAGTAGGTTTGCAGATGCTAACTATGGCTACACCTTC

abundance: -
v_gene: TRBV2
j_gene: TRBJ2-5
d_gene: -
CDR3aa: CASSPERGYETQYF
CDR3nt: TGTGCCAGCAGCCCCGAAAGGGGTTACGAGACCCAGTACTTC

abundance: -
v_gene: TRBV30
j_gene: TRBJ1-5
d_gene: TRBD1
CDR3aa: CAWSATGGSNQPQHF
CDR3nt: TGTGCCTGGAGCGCCACAGGGGGTAGCAATCAGCCCCAGCATTTT

abundance: -
v_gene: TRBV5-1
j_gene: TRBJ2-2
d_gene: -
CDR3aa: CASSTQTDRKTGELFF
CDR3nt: TGCGCCAGCAGCACCCAAACAGACCGTAAAACCGGGGAGCTGTTTTTT

abundance: -
v_gene: TRBV2
j_gene: TRBJ1-6
d_gene: -
CDR3aa: CASSVGGALAPLHF
CDR3nt: TGTGCCAGCAGTGTAGGGGGGGCCTTGGCACCCCTCCACTTT

abundance: -
v_gene: TRBV3-1/TRBV3-2
j_gene: TRBJ1-1
d_gene: -
CDR3aa: CASSLATGLGGAFF
CDR3nt: TGTGCCAGCAGCCTCGCTACAGGGCTCGGCGGGGCTTTCTTT

abundance: once
v_gene: TRBV6-5
j_gene: TRBJ2-7
d_gene: TRBD2
CDR3aa: CASSRSAGDEQYF
CDR3nt: TGTGCCAGCAGCCGCTCTGCGGGGGACGAGCAGTACTTC

abundance: once
v_gene: TRBV19
j_gene: TRBJ2-2
d_gene: TRBD2
CDR3aa: CASSPSLPGELAANTGELFF
CDR3nt: TGTGCCAGTAGCCCATCCCTCCCGGGGGAACTAGCGGCGAACACCGGGGAGCTGTTTTTT

abundance: -
v_gene: TRBV20-1
j_gene: TRBJ1-1
d_gene: -
CDR3aa: CSAQDRRAAFF
CDR3nt: TGCAGTGCTCAAGACAGAAGGGCAGCTTTCTTT

abundance: -
v_gene: TRBV2
j_gene: TRBJ1-4
d_gene: TRBD1
CDR3aa: CASNRGNEKLFF
CDR3nt: TGTGCCAGCAACAGGGGTAATGAAAAACTGTTTTTT

abundance: -
v_gene: TRBV24-1
j_gene: TRBJ2-1
d_gene: -
CDR3aa: CATSDLVGEQFF
CDR3nt: TGTGCCACCAGTGACCTAGTCGGAGAGCAGTTCTTC

abundance: once
v_gene: TRBV7-9
j_gene: TRBJ1-3
d_gene: -
CDR3aa: CASSFWLLVSSGNTIYF
CDR3nt: TGTGCCAGCAGCTTTTGGCTTCTAGTGTCCTCTGGAAACACCATATATTTT

abundance: -
v_gene: TRBV30
j_gene: TRBJ2-7
d_gene: TRBD1
CDR3aa: CAWTATQGALYF
CDR3nt: TGTGCCTGGACCGCGACACAGGGGGCTTTGTACTTC

abundance: -
v_gene: TRBV6-5
j_gene: TRBJ2-2
d_gene: -
CDR3aa: CASSRLQVAGELFF
CDR3nt: TGTGCCAGCAGCCGTCTCCAGGTAGCCGGGGAGCTGTTTTTT

abundance: -
v_gene: TRBV11-3
j_gene: TRBJ2-2
d_gene: TRBD1
CDR3aa: CASSLGQGAGELFF
CDR3nt: TGTGCCAGCAGCTTAGGACAGGGGGCCGGGGAGCTGTTTTTT

abundance: -
v_gene: TRBV5-4
j_gene: TRBJ2-3
d_gene: TRBD2
CDR3aa: CASSLANVRGGADTQYF
CDR3nt: TGTGCCAGCAGCTTGGCCAACGTGCGGGGGGGCGCAGATACGCAGTATTTT

abundance: -
v_gene: TRBV12-5
j_gene: TRBJ2-2
d_gene: -
CDR3aa: CASAPKNTGELFF
CDR3nt: TGTGCTAGTGCCCCCAAGAACACCGGGGAGCTGTTTTTT

abundance: -
v_gene: TRBV29-1
j_gene: TRBJ2-3
d_gene: -
CDR3aa: CSVLRPDTQYF
CDR3nt: TGCAGCGTTTTGCGGCCAGATACGCAGTATTTT

abundance: -
v_gene: TRBV5-4
j_gene: TRBJ2-7
d_gene: TRBD2
CDR3aa: CASSRAGGASYEQYF
CDR3nt: TGTGCCAGCAGTAGAGCCGGGGGGGCCTCCTACGAGCAGTACTTC

abundance: -
v_gene: TRBV5-1
j_gene: TRBJ2-5
d_gene: TRBD2
CDR3aa: CASSSSGGARTVETQYF
CDR3nt: TGCGCCAGCAGCTCCAGCGGGGGGGCTCGTACGGTAGAGACCCAGTACTTC

abundance: few
v_gene: TRBV18
j_gene: TRBJ2-5
d_gene: TRBD2
CDR3aa: CASSPTGLAGRTQETQYF
CDR3nt: TGTGCCAGCTCACCTACGGGACTAGCGGGGCGAACCCAAGAGACCCAGTACTTC

abundance: -
v_gene: TRBV24-1
j_gene: TRBJ1-5
d_gene: -
CDR3aa: CATSAGGLDQPQHF
CDR3nt: TGTGCCACCAGTGCGGGGGGCCTGGATCAGCCCCAGCATTTT

abundance: -
v_gene: TRBV3-1/TRBV3-2
j_gene: TRBJ2-5
d_gene: TRBD2
CDR3aa: CASSHDTSSGGLPAQYF
CDR3nt: TGTGCCAGCAGCCATGACACCTCTAGCGGGGGCCTACCAGCCCAGTACTTC

abundance: once
v_gene: TRBV28
j_gene: TRBJ2-3
d_gene: -
CDR3aa: CASSSPGGVTDTQYF
CDR3nt: TGTGCCAGCAGCTCACCCGGAGGAGTCACAGATACGCAGTATTTT

abundance: -
v_gene: TRBV11-3
j_gene: TRBJ2-1
d_gene: -
CDR3aa: CASRGGQGYNEQFF
CDR3nt: TGTGCCAGCAGAGGTGGGCAGGGATACAATGAGCAGTTCTTC

abundance: -
v_gene: TRBV7-9
j_gene: TRBJ2-3
d_gene: -
CDR3aa: CASSLDWQGTDTQYF
CDR3nt: TGTGCCAGCAGCTTAGATTGGCAGGGCACAGATACGCAGTATTTT

abundance: few
v_gene: TRBV24-1
j_gene: TRBJ1-5
d_gene: TRBD1
CDR3aa: CATSEQGGGRQPQHF
CDR3nt: TGTGCCACCAGTGAGCAAGGGGGCGGGCGACAGCCCCAGCATTTT

abundance: -
v_gene: TRBV6-2/TRBV6-3
j_gene: TRBJ1-1
d_gene: -
CDR3aa: CASSYPGGAVVAFF
CDR3nt: TGTGCCAGCAGTTACCCTGGAGGGGCAGTCGTGGCTTTCTTT

abundance: -
v_gene: TRBV7-2
j_gene: TRBJ1-2
d_gene: TRBD1
CDR3aa: CASSLAGGATNYGYTF
CDR3nt: TGTGCCAGCAGCTTAGCAGGGGGCGCGACTAACTATGGCTACACCTTC

abundance: -
v_gene: TRBV30
j_gene: TRBJ2-2
d_gene: TRBD2
CDR3aa: CAWRGTSSTGELFF
CDR3nt: TGTGCCTGGAGGGGGACTAGTTCCACCGGGGAGCTGTTTTTT

abundance: -
v_gene: TRBV4-2
j_gene: TRBJ1-5
d_gene: -
CDR3aa: CASSQSSDRVNQPQHF
CDR3nt: TGTGCCAGCAGCCAATCATCGGACAGAGTCAATCAGCCCCAGCATTTT

abundance: -
v_gene: TRBV7-2
j_gene: TRBJ2-3
d_gene: -
CDR3aa: CASRVKRGLDTQYF
CDR3nt: TGTGCCAGCAGGGTCAAACGGGGTCTTGATACGCAGTATTTT

abundance: -
v_gene: TRBV5-1
j_gene: TRBJ2-6
d_gene: TRBD1
CDR3aa: CASSPQGVRYSGANVLTF
CDR3nt: TGCGCCAGCAGCCCCCAGGGGGTTAGATACTCTGGGGCCAACGTCCTGACTTTC

abundance: few
v_gene: TRBV3-1/TRBV3-2
j_gene: TRBJ1-1
d_gene: -
CDR3aa: CASTRGGEGTEAFF
CDR3nt: TGTGCCAGCACCCGAGGCGGGGAGGGCACTGAAGCTTTCTTT

abundance: -
v_gene: TRBV12-3/TRBV12-4
j_gene: TRBJ1-6
d_gene: TRBD1
CDR3aa: CASSLGTASPLHF
CDR3nt: TGTGCCAGCAGTTTGGGGACAGCTTCACCCCTCCACTTT

abundance: -
v_gene: TRBV24-1
j_gene: TRBJ1-2
d_gene: TRBD1
CDR3aa: CATSDFATGYGYTF
CDR3nt: TGTGCCACCAGTGATTTTGCGACAGGGTATGGCTACACCTTC

abundance: -
v_gene: TRBV5-1
j_gene: TRBJ2-1
d_gene: TRBD2
CDR3aa: CASSLSGGLNEQFF
CDR3nt: TGCGCCAGCAGCCTTAGCGGGGGCCTCAATGAGCAGTTCTTC

abundance: -
v_gene: TRBV19
j_gene: TRBJ1-2
d_gene: TRBD1
CDR3aa: CASSARPGQPRGYTF
CDR3nt: TGTGCCAGTAGTGCCCGACCGGGACAGCCACGGGGCTACACCTTC